These T cell receptor beta chains were read from a single sample in a study of graft-versus-host responses after intestinal transplantation. TCRdb's table, derived via immunoSEQ multiplex PCR, lists solely in-frame clones and lacks some. The data contain tens of thousands of clones, more than 90% of them singletons. Sequenced here: PBMCs, sampled 16 days after intestinal transplant. These receptors all stem from a human patient who received an intestinal transplant, so some T cells may come from the graft donor. Each CDR3 is given with its conserved first and last residue. A D gene is named only where the DNA matches it firmly. Clone sizes are given selectively: once, few, many, or a class where the clone is expanded.

J gene	D gene	V gene	CDR3 length	clone size	CDR3 protein	CDR3 DNA
TRBJ1-4	TRBD1	TRBV15	15	-	CATSATGGGNEKLFF	TGTGCCACCAGCGCCACAGGGGGCGGAAATGAAAAACTGTTTTTT
TRBJ2-7	TRBD2	TRBV10-2	19	-	CASSELAGGGWGPLYEQYF	TGCGCCAGCAGTGAACTAGCGGGAGGAGGGTGGGGCCCCCTCTACGAGCAGTACTTC
TRBJ1-5	-	TRBV27	16	-	CASSLSRGAGNQPQHF	TGTGCCAGCAGTTTATCTAGGGGGGCAGGCAATCAGCCCCAGCATTTT
TRBJ2-2	-	TRBV4-1	15	-	CASAGHQPPTGELFF	TGCGCCAGCGCCGGACACCAGCCGCCCACCGGGGAGCTGTTTTTT
TRBJ2-7	TRBD2	TRBV14	16	-	CASSQASGMSSYEQYF	TGTGCCAGCAGCCAGGCTAGCGGGATGAGCTCCTACGAGCAGTACTTC
TRBJ2-7	TRBD2	TRBV6-5	14	-	CASSRSGAPYEQYF	TGTGCCAGCAGTAGAAGCGGGGCCCCCTACGAGCAGTACTTC
TRBJ2-3	-	TRBV9	13	-	CASSITGGDTQYF	TGTGCCAGCAGTATAACCGGGGGAGATACGCAGTATTTT
TRBJ2-3	TRBD1	TRBV9	16	-	CASSVARTGSTDTQYF	TGTGCCAGCAGCGTAGCGAGGACAGGGAGCACAGATACGCAGTATTTT
TRBJ2-5	-	TRBV18	16	-	CASSPSSPGDQETQYF	TGTGCCAGCTCACCATCAAGCCCGGGGGACCAAGAGACCCAGTACTTC
TRBJ1-1	-	TRBV27	14	-	CASSLLLGHTEAFF	TGTGCCAGCAGTTTACTGCTAGGGCACACTGAAGCTTTCTTT
TRBJ2-7	TRBD2	TRBV4-3	15	-	CASSQGLAGSYEQYF	TGCGCCAGCAGCCAAGGACTAGCGGGCTCCTACGAGCAGTACTTC
TRBJ2-3	TRBD2	TRBV27	15	-	CASSLGYGRVDTQYF	TGTGCCAGCAGTTTGGGTTACGGGAGGGTAGATACGCAGTATTTT
TRBJ2-7	-	TRBV4-1	14	-	CASSQVTGSYEQYF	TGCGCCAGCAGCCAAGTCACAGGGTCCTACGAGCAGTACTTC
TRBJ2-3	TRBD1	TRBV6-5	15	-	CASSQGQAGTDTQYF	TGTGCCAGCAGTCAGGGACAGGCCGGCACAGATACGCAGTATTTT
TRBJ2-7	-	TRBV10-3	15	once	CAIKGGGGGSYEQYF	TGTGCCATCAAAGGTGGGGGAGGGGGGTCATACGAGCAGTACTTC
TRBJ2-5	-	TRBV5-1	14	-	CASSAGVSQETQYF	TGCGCCAGCAGCGCTGGGGTGTCTCAAGAGACCCAGTACTTC
TRBJ2-7	TRBD1	TRBV27	14	-	CASSWAGQGYEQYF	TGTGCCAGCAGTTGGGCCGGACAGGGGTACGAGCAGTACTTC
TRBJ2-2	-	TRBV28	16	-	CASSLLAQLYTGELFF	TGTGCCAGCAGTTTATTGGCCCAGCTTTACACCGGGGAGCTGTTTTTT
TRBJ2-5	-	TRBV7-3	15	-	CASSSPPNPAETQYF	TGTGCCAGCAGCTCCCCCCCCAATCCGGCGGAGACCCAGTACTTC
TRBJ1-6	-	TRBV9	16	-	CASSGGDLSYNSPLHF	TGTGCCAGCAGCGGAGGGGACTTAAGCTATAATTCACCCCTCCACTTT
TRBJ2-2	-	TRBV4-3	17	once	CASSQETWSSNTGELFF	TGCGCCAGCAGCCAAGAAACTTGGTCCAGTAACACCGGGGAGCTGTTTTTT
TRBJ1-1	-	TRBV11-1	15	few	CASSTVKGSSTEAFF	TGTGCCAGCAGCACGGTCAAAGGGTCAAGTACTGAAGCTTTCTTT
TRBJ2-7	-	TRBV5-5	16	-	CASSLGGGYPSYEQYF	TGTGCCAGCAGCTTGGGTGGGGGTTACCCCTCCTACGAGCAGTACTTC
TRBJ2-7	TRBD2	TRBV7-8	20	-	CASSLFPGTSGLEGSYEQYF	TGTGCCAGCAGCTTGTTTCCCGGGACTAGCGGGTTAGAGGGCTCCTACGAGCAGTACTTC
TRBJ2-5	TRBD1	TRBV19	13	-	CASSGTVQETQYF	TGTGCCAGTAGCGGGACAGTCCAAGAGACCCAGTACTTC
TRBJ1-3	TRBD1	TRBV28	17	-	CASSLVPDRGRGNTIYF	TGTGCCAGCAGTCTCGTACCCGACAGGGGGCGGGGAAACACCATATATTTT
TRBJ2-5	-	TRBV5-1	16	-	CASSLRGTGRRETQYF	TGCGCCAGCAGCTTGCGCGGGACTGGTAGACGTGAGACCCAGTACTTC
TRBJ2-1	-	TRBV27	14	-	CASSLREGVSEQFF	TGTGCCAGCAGTTTAAGAGAGGGAGTCAGTGAGCAGTTCTTC
TRBJ2-3	TRBD2	TRBV7-9	16	-	CASSSKTSGSSDTQYF	TGTGCCAGCAGCTCAAAGACTAGCGGGAGTTCAGATACGCAGTATTTT
TRBJ2-7	-	TRBV9	12	-	CASSVGGGEQYF	TGTGCCAGCAGCGTAGGAGGGGGCGAGCAGTACTTC
TRBJ1-2	-	TRBV16	14	-	CASSQGTPRSGYTF	TGTGCCAGCAGCCAAGGGACGCCGAGGAGTGGCTACACCTTC
TRBJ1-1	-	TRBV19	14	-	CASSRDWGRTEAFF	TGTGCCAGTAGTAGGGATTGGGGGCGGACTGAAGCTTTCTTT
TRBJ1-2	-	TRBV9	14	-	CASSVAGTNYGYTF	TGTGCCAGCAGCGTAGCAGGGACTAACTATGGCTACACCTTC
TRBJ2-7	TRBD1	TRBV19	15	-	CASSTLTGQGYEQYF	TGTGCCAGTAGTACCCTGACAGGGCAGGGGTACGAGCAGTACTTC
TRBJ1-1	TRBD1	TRBV28	11	-	CASSQDRRAFF	TGTGCCAGCAGCCAGGACAGGCGAGCTTTCTTT
TRBJ2-1	-	TRBV5-5	13	-	CASTRNRDHEQFF	TGTGCCAGCACCCGAAACAGGGACCATGAGCAGTTCTTC
TRBJ2-7	-	TRBV9	14	-	CASSVTGSSYEQYF	TGTGCCAGCAGCGTTACCGGGTCCTCCTACGAGCAGTACTTC
TRBJ2-3	TRBD2	TRBV27	18	-	CASSSPTPTSGTGDTQYF	TGTGCCAGCAGTTCCCCTACTCCGACTAGCGGGACGGGAGATACGCAGTATTTT
TRBJ1-4	-	TRBV6-1	15	-	CASRNQGPSNEKLFF	TGTGCCAGCAGAAACCAGGGGCCGAGTAATGAAAAACTGTTTTTT
TRBJ2-1	TRBD2	TRBV6-5	16	-	CASSYRTRFMDNEQFF	TGTGCCAGCAGTTACCGGACTAGATTTATGGACAATGAGCAGTTCTTC
TRBJ2-7	-	TRBV6-4	14	-	CASSDSVEYYEQYF	TGTGCCAGCAGTGACTCCGTAGAATACTACGAGCAGTACTTC
TRBJ1-6	TRBD1	TRBV7-9	14	-	CASRAGTGASPLHF	TGTGCCAGCAGGGCCGGGACAGGGGCTTCACCCCTCCACTTT
TRBJ2-1	TRBD2	TRBV4-1	18	once	CASSQSGSGPSSYNEQFF	TGCGCCAGCAGCCAAAGTGGTAGCGGGCCTTCCTCCTACAATGAGCAGTTCTTC
TRBJ2-7	TRBD1	TRBV4-1	16	-	CASSRVPGQESYEQYF	TGCGCCAGCAGCCGAGTACCGGGACAGGAGTCCTACGAGCAGTACTTC
TRBJ2-7	-	TRBV7-3	15	few	CASSLRRGESYEQYF	TGTGCCAGCAGCTTACGTCGGGGTGAATCCTACGAGCAGTACTTC
TRBJ2-1	-	TRBV30	16	-	CAWSAIADSSYNEQFF	TGTGCCTGGAGTGCGATAGCGGATAGCTCCTACAATGAGCAGTTCTTC
TRBJ1-1	TRBD1	TRBV6-6	14	-	CASSPRGLDTEAFF	TGTGCCAGCAGCCCCAGGGGGCTAGACACTGAAGCTTTCTTT